The clone carrying this TCR beta chain has only a few counts. Its matching antigen is unknown. The trim removed 6 bases at V and 5 bases at J, leaving 8 bases unmatched. Germline CDR1 reads SQVTM; CDR2 reads ANQGSEA. CDR3 length: 14 residues. The entry originates in a study of CD8 T cells in ankylosing spondylitis. Study-level points and caveats: Earlier reports found some motif variants in synovial fluid and blood in reactive arthritis. Seemingly distinctive of ankylosing spondylitis blood was a TCR beta motif formed by eight highly homologous variants. Reportedly, disease-linked clones are significantly enriched in ankylosing spondylitis patients' matched synovial fluid.

A quantitative 5'-RACE method, one with molecular barcodes, was used to make TCR beta libraries. MiXCR, run by TCRdb on the 5' RACE reads, gives a single entry per CDR3 protein. The data show roughly 440,000 distinct CDR3 sequences, under 20% seen once. The sample comprised blood, either unsorted or a sorted T cell fraction (not recorded which). This chain uses TRBV29-1 with TRBJ2-2, with 8 bases that match TRBD1. The receptor comes from a male donor with ankylosing spondylitis. This CDR3 reads CSVRRTGRTGELFF. The DNA of the CDR3 is TGCAGCGTCCGACGGACAGGGAGAACCGGGGAGCTGTTTTTT.